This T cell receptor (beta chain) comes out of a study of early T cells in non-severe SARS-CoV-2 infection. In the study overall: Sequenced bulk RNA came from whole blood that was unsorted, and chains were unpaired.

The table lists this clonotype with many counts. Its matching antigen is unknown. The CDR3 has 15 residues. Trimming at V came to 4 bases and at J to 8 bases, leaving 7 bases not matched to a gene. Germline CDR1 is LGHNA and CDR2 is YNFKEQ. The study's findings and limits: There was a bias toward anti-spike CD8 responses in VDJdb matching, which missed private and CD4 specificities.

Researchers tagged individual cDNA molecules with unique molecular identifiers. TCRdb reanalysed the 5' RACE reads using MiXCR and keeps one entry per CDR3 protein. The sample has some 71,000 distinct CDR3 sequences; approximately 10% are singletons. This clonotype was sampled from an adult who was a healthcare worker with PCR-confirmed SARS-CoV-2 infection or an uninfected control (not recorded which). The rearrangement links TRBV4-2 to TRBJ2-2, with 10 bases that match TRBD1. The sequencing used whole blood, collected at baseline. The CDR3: CASSRGQGESGELFF. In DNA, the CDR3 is TGTGCCAGCAGCCGAGGACAGGGGGAATCGGGGGAGCTGTTTTTT.